The present T cell receptor (beta chain) was sequenced within a study of blood T cell repertoires in COVID-19 (TCRdb year 2020). Study-level background: Samples covering the acute and convalescent phases of COVID-19 were provided by collaborators in the United States, Italy and Spain. Nearly every sample came with metadata listing a de-identified subject ID, COVID-19 status, age in years and sex. Where available, HLA class I and class II types were taken from metadata supplied by the sample provider and were not determined by assay-based typing. The samples were drawn from two sources: the first 160 participants of the ongoing ImmuneRACE study, and approximately 1,300 subjects contributed by 6 global collaborators. The material from the prospective study consisted of cDNA or gDNA derived from T cells, B-cell-depleted T cells, or PBMCs. The repertoires were released in a freely available public database meant as a resource for research on the immune response to SARS-CoV-2. Deeply sampled blood TCRbeta repertoires from subjects exposed to, actively infected with, or recovered from COVID-19 were included in the dataset. What the study reported, not specific to this receptor: The amount of clinical and demographic metadata varied by source and participant and was provided uncurated.

Comment on this clone: Its antigen is still unknown. No quality values exist for individual bases; no much larger clone is one base distant.

The collaborating institutions used their own protocols to collect whole blood in K2EDTA tubes. For TCRbeta analysis, collaborators shipped samples in one of three forms: frozen whole blood, isolated PBMCs, or DNA extracted from either of those sample types. V is clipped by 6 bases and J by 0 bases, and the sequence between their germline boundaries is 11 bases long. From the germline V gene, CDR1 is SGHVS and CDR2 is FNYEAQ. The CDR3 measures 15 amino acids from cysteine to phenylalanine. The read is trimmed to its CDR3 DNA, 45 bases read in frame from base 1. TCRbeta CDR3 regions were amplified from genomic DNA using the immunoSEQ Assay, a bias-controlled multiplex PCR. The original methods were these. The number of nucleated cells in each sample was estimated by amplification of reference gene primers within the assay. To quantify the absolute abundance of each unique TCRbeta CDR3 rearrangement, sequence reads were collapsed and filtered. Productive Simpson clonality was computed per sample as the square root of Simpson's diversity index over productive rearrangements. In TCRdb, the immuneACCESS table is reduced to in-frame sequences with V and J assigned. These tables do not hold every clone; where another copy was compared, an unresolved V gene accounts for under half, and the others remain unexplained. V, J and clone size were drawn from that table, and D and trimming were deduced from the DNA. The sample table records roughly 90,000 clones; roughly 83% of these occur just once. The ten top clones hold roughly a third of the sample.

Sequencing input: peripheral blood. The sequence came from a woman aged 80 or over with active or convalescent COVID-19. The rearranged segments are TRBV7-6 and TRBJ1-4; a tentative D match to TRBD1 spans 5 bases. The CDR3 sequence is CASSRQLATNEKLFF. The DNA is TGTGCCAGCAGTAGACAGCTCGCAACTAATGAAAAACTGTTTTTT.